This entry is about one TCR beta chain. The CDR3 is made up of 11 amino acids. The V gene lost 7 bases and the J gene lost 5 bases, with 8 bases spanning the gap. Germline V gene lookup returns CDR1 MNHNY and CDR2 SVGAGI (reference sequence). Produced via immunoSEQ multiplex PCR; TCRdb's table is partial and in-frame only. The sample yields tens of thousands of clones, 88% seen once. This entry belongs to a study of OX40 agonist ivuxolimab in advanced cancers. Study summary: Dosing consisted of intravenous ivuxolimab at 0.01 to 10 mg/kg every 2 weeks. Each dose-escalation patient presented with hepatocellular carcinoma, melanoma, renal cell or head and neck cancer.

This TCR was recovered from an adult with an advanced solid tumor such as melanoma, head and neck, liver or kidney cancer. The source was CD4+ or CD8+ T cells sorted from blood, collected in a trial of the OX40 agonist ivuxolimab. The gene calls are TRBV6-6 and TRBJ1-1; perhaps TRBD1 as D (5 bases). The CDR3 is CASNSGTEAFF. For the CDR3, the DNA is TGTGCCAGCAATTCAGGGACTGAAGCTTTCTTT.